This T cell receptor (beta chain) was found in a study of cytomegalovirus exposure and HLA in healthy donors. General study findings and limits: Data from an earlier analysis indicated that most TCR beta V segments were productive either about 87% or about 30% of the time. A later analysis appeared to link common viral pathogens to several of the most significant clusters.

The PCR used 60 Vbeta and 13 Jbeta primers. Data came from immunoSEQ multiplex PCR; TCRdb stores just in-frame clones and leaves some out. The data show approximately 300,000 clones, with 80% to 90% seen just once and 1.5% to 2.5% held by the top ten. This CDR3 spans 13 amino acids. Germline lookup yields CDR1 MNHEY and CDR2 SMNVEV (reference sequence). V gave up 6 bases and J gave up 5 bases, with 13 bases separating them. On this clone: Its target is unknown.

Donors showed nominal health when sampled, although they likely had unrecorded immune exposures. The sequence was obtained from a woman in her forties in good health and CMV-seropositive. Source material: PBMCs. The chain employs TRBV27 and TRBJ1-1, with a tentative D call TRBD1 (6 bases). The CDR3: CASRVTQGTEAFF. CDR3 nucleotide sequence: TGTGCCAGCAGGGTAACACAGGGTACTGAAGCTTTCTTT.